These 31 T cell receptor beta chains came from one sample sequenced in a study of Graves' ophthalmopathy and Graves' hyperthyroidism. The authors amplified TCR beta CDR3 regions from RNA transcripts. After a first-round RT-PCR with HTBI primers, a second-round multiplex PCR was run. TCRdb reprocessed the multiplex PCR reads with MiXCR, giving one entry per CDR3 protein. The sample holds about 210,000 distinct CDR3 sequences, over 25% seen once. The specimen sequenced was peripheral blood. The source of these receptors is a man in his forties or fifties with Graves' ophthalmopathy.

The sample holds many counts of this clonotype. This chain connects TRBV29-1 to TRBJ2-2; the D gene is possibly TRBD2 (5 bases). The germline CDR1 and CDR2 sequences are SQVTM and ANQGSEA. CDR3 length: 15 residues. V lost 0 bases and J 1 base, leaving 9 bases between the germline ends. In DNA form, the CDR3 reads TGCAGCGTTGAAGACACGGGGAAGAACACCGGGGAGCTGTTTTTT. Translation gives CSVEDTGKNTGELFF.

Regarding this clonotype: One junction end disagrees with the germline gene, perhaps due to a read error. The chain is built from TRBV10-3 and TRBJ2-7, with 8 bases that match TRBD1. This CDR3 is 15 amino acids long. In germline, CDR1 is ENHRY, CDR2 SYGVKD. Here the CDR3 reads CAIRPGTGGNYERYF. The CDR3 bases are TGTGCCATTCGACCCGGGACAGGAGGAAACTACGAGCGGTACTTC.

This clonotype was seen repeatedly, ten times or more. V and J are TRBV7-2 and TRBJ2-7; perhaps TRBD2 as D (6 bases). V gave up 4 bases and J gave up 0 bases, with 10 bases separating them. Germline CDR1 SGHTA, CDR2 FQGNSA. This CDR3 is built from 14 residues. CDR3 residues: CASSSADYSYEQYF. The CDR3, as DNA: TGTGCCAGCAGCTCCGCGGACTACTCCTACGAGCAGTACTTC.

This clonotype has a count of ten or more. The chain links TRBV5-1 to TRBJ2-5; TRBD2 matches 7 bases. CDR1 is SGHRS, CDR2 YFSETQ, per germline. The CDR3 loop spans 14 amino acids. J gave up 7 bases and V 0 bases, and 6 bases lay outside the gene matches. Here the CDR3 reads CASSLEGRGGTQYF. CDR3 bases: TGCGCCAGCAGCTTGGAAGGCCGCGGGGGGACCCAGTACTTC.

The rearrangement links TRBV28 to TRBJ2-7, with D possibly matching TRBD1 (7 bases). Germline values: CDR1 MDHEN, CDR2 SYDVKM. The V gene lost 6 bases and the J gene lost 1 base, with 19 bases spanning the gap. This CDR3 spans 16 amino acids. As DNA, the CDR3 is TGTGCCAGCAGCCAGTTGGGCAGGGGGGTATCCTACGAGCAGTACTTC. Protein product: CASSQLGRGVSYEQYF.

Ten or more counts support this clonotype. The V call is TRBV4-1, the J call TRBJ1-2; 8 nucleotides align to TRBD1. V shed 2 bases and J 2 bases; nucleotides not matched to a gene: 4. Germline V lookup: CDR1 MGHRA, CDR2 YSYEKL. The CDR3 is made up of 15 amino acids. This CDR3 reads CASSQPGTGNYGYTF. In nucleotides, the CDR3 is TGCGCCAGCAGCCAACCCGGGACAGGAAACTATGGCTACACCTTC.

This clonotype occurred many times. The rearrangement uses TRBV27 and TRBJ2-7; 7 bases fit TRBD2. Germline V gives CDR1 MNHEY, CDR2 SMNVEV (reference sequence). The CDR3 has 12 amino acids. The junction had 7 bases not matched to a gene; V was cut back by 7 bases and J by 7 bases. CDR3 in amino acids: CASTTSSGEQYF. DNA of the CDR3: TGTGCCAGCACGACTAGCTCGGGTGAGCAGTACTTC.

The V and J genes are TRBV12-3 or TRBV12-4 and TRBJ1-2; tentative D call: TRBD1 (6 bases). The CDR3 covers 14 residues. Between the trimmed V and J ends, which lost 6 bases and 4 bases, there was a span of 15 bases. The CDR3 sequence: CASRRAGGSYGYTF. DNA for the CDR3: TGTGCCAGCAGGAGGGCGGGGGGCAGCTATGGCTACACCTTC.

This clonotype appeared many times. The CDR3 DNA reads as TGTGCCAGCAGGACGGGAGACTTGAACGAGCAGTACTTC. Translating it yields CASRTGDLNEQYF. V is TRBV11-2 and J is TRBJ2-7; a weak D match, TRBD2 (6 bases). V shed 6 bases and J shed 5 bases, with 14 bases lying between them. CDR3 length: 13 amino acids. The germline V gene encodes CDR1 SGHAT and CDR2 FQNNGV.

This clonotype has a count of ten or more. The genes are TRBV6-4 and TRBJ1-5; D gene uncertain. The ends were cut back, 6 bases at V and 0 bases at J, with 18 bases in the middle. CDR1 and CDR2 from the germline V gene are MRHNA and SNTAGT. The CDR3 consists of 17 residues. The CDR3: CASSLHGGSDSNQPQHF. CDR3 DNA: TGTGCCAGCAGCCTACATGGTGGGTCTGATAGCAATCAGCCCCAGCATTTT.

This clonotype appeared many times. The J gene is TRBJ2-4, the V gene TRBV19, with unresolved D. Germline V lookup: CDR1 LNHDA, CDR2 SQIVND (reference sequence). The CDR3 runs 15 residues. The germline V and J ends were trimmed by 5 bases and 0 bases, with 11 bases remaining between them. The CDR3 sequence is CASSPASLAKNIQYF. The CDR3, as DNA: TGTGCCAGTAGTCCAGCAAGTCTAGCCAAAAACATTCAGTACTTC.

The table lists this clonotype with many counts. The chain recombines TRBV6-2 or TRBV6-3 with TRBJ1-1, with 8 bases aligning to TRBD1. Losses at the gene ends were 8 bases for V and 5 bases for J; bases not matched to a gene: 10. The CDR3 consists of 14 residues. Germline loops: CDR1 MNHEY, CDR2 SVGEGT. The CDR3 bases are TGTGCCAGCTGTGACAGGGGATTCAGGACTGAAGCTTTCTTT. Its protein product is CASCDRGFRTEAFF.

This clonotype was counted ten times or more. The DNA for the CDR3 is TGTGCTAGTGGTCCGCTCCCCAAACAGCTAATTAATCAGCCCCAGCATTTT. It is translated as CASGPLPKQLINQPQHF. J is TRBJ1-5 and V is TRBV12-5; D ambiguous. Trimming shortened V by 5 bases and J by 4 bases, and 21 bases separated the two germline ends. CDR3 length: 17 residues. CDR1 is LGHNT, CDR2 FRNRAP, per germline.

In this sample, this clonotype turned up many times. DNA of the CDR3: TGCGCCAGCAGTGAAGGTAGAAGCTCCTACGAGCAGTACTTC. This gives the protein CASSEGRSSYEQYF. This chain joins TRBV10-1 and TRBJ2-7, with D unresolved. Germline V gene lookup returns CDR1 WNHNN and CDR2 SYGVQD (reference sequence). Trimming left V 3 bases short and J 0 bases short, with 9 bases between. The CDR3 runs to 14 residues.

This clonotype was counted many times. The CDR3 bases are TGCAGCGCCGCGGGACTAGCGGGAAACTACGAGCAGTACTTC. Protein: CSAAGLAGNYEQYF. This chain joins TRBV29-1 and TRBJ2-7; 13 nucleotides match TRBD2. This CDR3 has 14 amino acids. Losses at the gene ends were 7 bases for V and 3 bases for J; bases not matched to a gene: 6. CDR1 and CDR2 (germline): SQVTM, ANQGSEA.

This clonotype was recorded many times. This sequence joins TRBV4-1 and TRBJ1-1; 7 bases align to TRBD1. Germline lookup yields CDR1 MGHRA and CDR2 YSYEKL. Trimming removed 4 bases from V and 4 bases from J; junction bases left unmatched: 6. The CDR3 totals 14 residues. The CDR3 region is CASSRTGVSTEAFF. The CDR3 DNA reads as TGCGCCAGCAGCCGAACAGGGGTGAGCACTGAAGCTTTCTTT.

This clonotype was detected many times. The chain couples TRBV3-1 to TRBJ2-1; either TRBD1 or TRBD2 may fit D (5 bases each). The CDR3 is 13 amino acids. Trimming removed 4 bases from V and 6 bases from J, with 10 bases in between. The V gene's germline CDR1 is LGHDT and CDR2 YNNKEL (reference sequence). The CDR3 region has the DNA TGTGCCAGCAGCCCTGGGACCATCAATGAGCAGTTCTTC. This encodes CASSPGTINEQFF.

There are many counts of this clonotype. V usage is TRBV20-1 and J usage is TRBJ1-5, with D unresolved. V gave up 8 bases and J gave up 5 bases, with 19 bases separating them. The CDR3 extends over 14 amino acids. Germline assignment: CDR1 DFQATT and CDR2 SNEGSKA (reference sequence). The CDR3 DNA follows: TGCAGTTCCCCATCAGTGGGGAGGGATCAGCCCCAGCATTTT. It yields the protein CSSPSVGRDQPQHF.

The chain carries TRBV20-1 and TRBJ2-7, with D possibly being TRBD2 (5 bases). The germline V and J ends were trimmed by 6 bases and 0 bases, with 12 bases remaining between them. Germline V gives CDR1 DFQATT, CDR2 SNEGSKA (reference sequence). This CDR3 has 13 residues. The CDR3 sequence is CSAEGGLSYEQYF. Written as DNA, the CDR3 is TGCAGTGCCGAAGGAGGACTCTCCTACGAGCAGTACTTC.

In this sample, this clonotype turned up many times. This chain uses TRBV6-1 with TRBJ1-1, with D unresolved. CDR1 and CDR2 from the germline V gene are MNHNS and SASEGT. This CDR3 is 14 amino acids long. V shed 5 bases and J shed 1 base, with 11 bases lying between them. CDR3 DNA: TGTGCCAGCAGTCGAGGAGAGCCGAACACTGAAGCTTTCTTT. Translating it yields CASSRGEPNTEAFF.

The table lists this clonotype with many counts. The V and J genes are TRBV30 and TRBJ2-5, with no clear D. There are 12 residues in the CDR3. Germline V gene lookup returns CDR1 GTSNPN and CDR2 SVGIG (reference sequence). Deletions cut 0 bases from V and 5 bases from J, with 7 bases between. The CDR3 nucleotides are TGTGCCTGGAGTGTAGCGTCTGAGACCCAGTACTTC. Translation gives CAWSVASETQYF. Complete variable domain (other parts from reference TRBV30 and TRBJ2-5): SQTIHQWPATLVQPVGSPLSLECTVEGTSNPNLYWYRQAAGRGLQLLFYSVGIGQISSEVPQNLSASRPQDRQFILSSKKLLLSDSGFYLCAWSVASETQYFGPGTRLLVL.

This clonotype was picked up many times. The chain links TRBV19 to TRBJ1-3; D call uncertain. V lost 8 bases to trimming and J lost 0 bases, with 11 bases between them. The germline V gene encodes CDR1 LNHDA and CDR2 SQIVND (reference sequence). This CDR3 has 14 residues. In nucleotides, the CDR3 is TGTGCCAGTCGACGGCTGAGCTCTGGAAACACCATATATTTT. This codes for CASRRLSSGNTIYF.

V is TRBV6-2 or TRBV6-3 and J is TRBJ1-5; D is unclear. Germline assignment: CDR1 MNHEY and CDR2 SVGEGT. There are 15 residues in the CDR3. The ends were cut back, 3 bases at V and 1 base at J, with 10 bases in the middle. The CDR3 spells CASSYREASNQPQHF. Here the CDR3 DNA reads TGTGCCAGCAGTTATAGGGAGGCGAGCAATCAGCCCCAGCATTTT.

This clonotype was seen many times. The chain combines TRBV10-3 with TRBJ2-2; D gene ambiguous. Germline-derived CDR1 and CDR2 are ENHRY and SYGVKD. The CDR3 is 12 residues long. The V end was cut by 6 bases, the J end by 8 bases, with 10 bases between. The CDR3 reads CAISTTRGELFF. The DNA for the CDR3 is TGTGCCATCAGCACCACACGGGGGGAGCTGTTTTTT.

This clonotype was counted a single time. This chain joins TRBV11-2 and TRBJ1-6; possibly TRBD1 for D (5 bases). The germline V gene encodes CDR1 SGHAT and CDR2 FQNNGV. The CDR3 spans 15 residues. With 5 bases removed from V and 6 bases from J, the gap between germline ends came to 14 bases. CDR3 region: CASSARDGPNSPLHF. Here the CDR3 DNA reads TGTGCCAGCAGCGCCCGGGACGGACCTAATTCACCCCTCCACTTT.

This clonotype was counted many times. The gene calls are TRBV27 and TRBJ2-7, with D possibly called TRBD1 or TRBD2 (7 bases each). CDR1 MNHEY and CDR2 SMNVEV come from the germline V gene (reference sequence). Deletions cut 2 bases from V and 7 bases from J, with 15 bases between. This CDR3 is built from 14 residues. DNA of the CDR3: TGTGCCAGCAGTTTAGAAGGCAGGGGGGGAGAGCAGTACTTC. Its translation: CASSLEGRGGEQYF.

There are many counts of this clonotype. The J gene is TRBJ2-2, the V gene TRBV4-3; D unclear. CDR1 and CDR2 (germline): LGHNA, YSLEER. Trimming stripped 6 bases from V and 5 bases from J, with 10 bases between. The CDR3 runs 13 residues. The CDR3 is CASSLYATGELFF. Written as DNA, the CDR3 is TGCGCCAGCAGTCTCTATGCTACCGGGGAGCTGTTTTTT.

This clonotype has a count of ten or more. The chain links TRBV29-1 to TRBJ2-7; D call uncertain. The CDR3 runs 11 residues. V lost 4 bases and J 1 base, leaving 5 bases between the germline ends. Germline lookup yields CDR1 SQVTM and CDR2 ANQGSEA. This CDR3 reads CSVVGSYEQYF. The CDR3 DNA reads TGCAGCGTTGTCGGGTCCTACGAGCAGTACTTC.

The genes are TRBV6-1 and TRBJ1-5, with 11 nucleotides matching TRBD1. Germline V gene lookup returns CDR1 MNHNS and CDR2 SASEGT. The junction had 9 bases not matched to a gene; V was cut back by 4 bases and J by 7 bases. CDR3 length equals 16 residues. The CDR3 DNA reads TGTGCCAGCAGTGCTGGGGACAGGGGGATTTGGCAGCCCCAGCATTTT. Translating it yields CASSAGDRGIWQPQHF.

In this sample, this clonotype turned up many times. The V gene is TRBV24-1, the J gene TRBJ2-2; D not certain. V lost 3 bases to trimming and J lost 6 bases, with 7 bases between them. Germline assignment: CDR1 KGHDR and CDR2 SFDVKD. The CDR3 has 13 amino acids. The CDR3 reads CATSDPNAGELFF. CDR3 bases: TGTGCCACCAGTGATCCCAATGCCGGGGAGCTGTTTTTT.

The chain carries TRBV6-1 and TRBJ1-2, with 7 bases that match TRBD1. Unmatched junction bases numbered 5, after V lost 6 bases and J lost 4 bases. The germline V gene encodes CDR1 MNHNS and CDR2 SASEGT. CDR3 length equals 13 residues. The CDR3 coding sequence is TGTGCCAGCAGGGAACAGGGGAGCTATGGCTACACCTTC. Protein sequence: CASREQGSYGYTF.